This entry is about one TCR beta chain. Its antigen remains unidentified. This entry comes from a study of T cell responses to AZD1222 COVID-19 vaccine. General observations from the study: Mostly white British, mostly female donors; authors suggested clonal diversity may be underestimated. Only six AZD1222 recipients tested seropositive at baseline. It was only after the peak T cell response that any repertoires were sampled.

Some clones are missing from TCRdb's copy, which holds only in-frame ones; the method was immunoSEQ multiplex PCR. This table has about 140,000 clones, over 85% appearing once. The study pooled second doses at about 4 or about 12 weeks. The germline V gene has CDR1 MDHEN and CDR2 SYDVKM. This CDR3 contains 15 residues. V shed 4 bases and J 6 bases; nucleotides not matched to a gene: 2. This sequence was found in an adult who received the AZD1222 COVID-19 vaccine. Material: peripheral blood, obtained 28 days after the second AZD1222 dose. The chain employs TRBV28 and TRBJ1-6, with 11 positions matching TRBD1. The DNA for the CDR3 is TGTGCCAGCAGTTCCGGACAGGGGGCTAATTCACCCCTCCACTTT. Its translation: CASSSGQGANSPLHF.